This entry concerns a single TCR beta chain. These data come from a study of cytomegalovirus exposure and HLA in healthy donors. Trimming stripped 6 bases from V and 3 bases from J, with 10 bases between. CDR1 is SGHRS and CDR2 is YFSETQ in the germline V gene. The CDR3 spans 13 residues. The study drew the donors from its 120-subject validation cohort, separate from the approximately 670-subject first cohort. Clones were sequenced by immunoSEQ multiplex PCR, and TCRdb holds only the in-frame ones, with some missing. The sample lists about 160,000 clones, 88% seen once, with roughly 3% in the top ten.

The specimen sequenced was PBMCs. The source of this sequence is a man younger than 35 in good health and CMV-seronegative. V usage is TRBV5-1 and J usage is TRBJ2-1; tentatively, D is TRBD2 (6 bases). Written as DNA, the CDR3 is TGCGCCAGCACCGGCGGGAACTACAATGAGCAGTTCTTC. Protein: CASTGGNYNEQFF.